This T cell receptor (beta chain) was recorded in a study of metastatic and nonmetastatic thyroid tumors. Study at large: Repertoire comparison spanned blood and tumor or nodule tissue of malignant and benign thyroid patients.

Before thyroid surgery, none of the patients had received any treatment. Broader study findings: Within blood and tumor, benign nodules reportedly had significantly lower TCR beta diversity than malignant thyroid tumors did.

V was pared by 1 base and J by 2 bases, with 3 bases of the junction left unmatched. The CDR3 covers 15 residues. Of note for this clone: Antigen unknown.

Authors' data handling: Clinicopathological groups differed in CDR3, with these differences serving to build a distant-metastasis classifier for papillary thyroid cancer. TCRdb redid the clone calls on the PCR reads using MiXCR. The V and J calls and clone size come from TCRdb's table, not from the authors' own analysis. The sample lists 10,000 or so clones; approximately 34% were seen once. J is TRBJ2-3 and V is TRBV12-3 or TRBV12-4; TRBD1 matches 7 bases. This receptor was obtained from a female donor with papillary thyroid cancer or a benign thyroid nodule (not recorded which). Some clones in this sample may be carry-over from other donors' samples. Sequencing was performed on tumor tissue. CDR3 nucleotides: TGTGCCAGCAGTTTAGAGGGACAGAACACAGATACGCAGTATTTT. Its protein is CASSLEGQNTDTQYF.